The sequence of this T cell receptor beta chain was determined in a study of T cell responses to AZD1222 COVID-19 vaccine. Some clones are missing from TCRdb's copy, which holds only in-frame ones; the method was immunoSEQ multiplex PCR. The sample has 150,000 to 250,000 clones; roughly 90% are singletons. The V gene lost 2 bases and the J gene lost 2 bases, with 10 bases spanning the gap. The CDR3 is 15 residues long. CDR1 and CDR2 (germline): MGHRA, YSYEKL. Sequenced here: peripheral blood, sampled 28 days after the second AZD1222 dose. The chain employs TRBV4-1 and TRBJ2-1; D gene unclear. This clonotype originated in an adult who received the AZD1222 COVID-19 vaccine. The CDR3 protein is CASSQPTGPYNEQFF. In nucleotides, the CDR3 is TGCGCCAGCAGCCAACCCACGGGCCCCTACAATGAGCAGTTCTTC.